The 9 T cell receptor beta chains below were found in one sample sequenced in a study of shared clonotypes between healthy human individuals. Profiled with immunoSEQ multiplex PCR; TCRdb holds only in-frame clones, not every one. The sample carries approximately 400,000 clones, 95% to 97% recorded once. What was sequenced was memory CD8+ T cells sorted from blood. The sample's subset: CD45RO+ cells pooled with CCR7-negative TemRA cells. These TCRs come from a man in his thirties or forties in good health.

CDR3 loop: CASSAHTDTQYF. DNA for the CDR3: TGTGCCAGCAGTGCCCACACAGATACGCAGTATTTT. The V call is TRBV6-1, the J call TRBJ2-3; D call uncertain. The germline gives CDR1 MNHNS, CDR2 SASEGT. The CDR3 contains 12 residues. The V end was cut by 4 bases, the J end by 2 bases, with 4 bases between.

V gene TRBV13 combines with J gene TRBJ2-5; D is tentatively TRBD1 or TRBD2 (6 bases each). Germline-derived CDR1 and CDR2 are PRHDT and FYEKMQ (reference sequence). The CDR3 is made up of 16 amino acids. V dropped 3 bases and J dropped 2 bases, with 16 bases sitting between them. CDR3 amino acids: CASSFAGGGAQETQYF. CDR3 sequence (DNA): TGTGCCAGCAGCTTCGCCGGAGGGGGTGCACAAGAGACCCAGTACTTC.

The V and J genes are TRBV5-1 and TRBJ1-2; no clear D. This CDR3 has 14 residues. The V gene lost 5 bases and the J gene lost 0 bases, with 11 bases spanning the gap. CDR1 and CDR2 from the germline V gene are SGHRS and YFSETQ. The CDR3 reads CASRPDTANYGYTF. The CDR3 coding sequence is TGCGCCAGCAGGCCCGACACAGCTAACTATGGCTACACCTTC.

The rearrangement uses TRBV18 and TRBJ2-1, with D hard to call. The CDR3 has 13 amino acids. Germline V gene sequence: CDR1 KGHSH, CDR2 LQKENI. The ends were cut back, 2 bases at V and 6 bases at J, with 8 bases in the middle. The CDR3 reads CASSPKETNEQFF. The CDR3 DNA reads TGTGCCAGCTCACCAAAGGAAACCAATGAGCAGTTCTTC.

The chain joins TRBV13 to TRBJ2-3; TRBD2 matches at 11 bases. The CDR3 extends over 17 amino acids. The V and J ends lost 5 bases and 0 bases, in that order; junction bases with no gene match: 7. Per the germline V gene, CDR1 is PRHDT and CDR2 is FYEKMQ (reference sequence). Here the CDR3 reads CASSLPGTSGSTDTQYF. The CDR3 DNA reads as TGTGCCAGCAGCCTACCGGGGACTAGCGGTAGCACAGATACGCAGTATTTT.

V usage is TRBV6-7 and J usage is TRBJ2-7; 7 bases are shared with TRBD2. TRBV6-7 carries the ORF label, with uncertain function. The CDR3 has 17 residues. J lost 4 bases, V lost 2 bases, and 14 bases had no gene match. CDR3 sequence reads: CASSYLEGLAEYYEQYF. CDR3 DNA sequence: TGTGCCAGCAGTTACCTAGAAGGTCTAGCGGAATATTACGAGCAGTACTTC.

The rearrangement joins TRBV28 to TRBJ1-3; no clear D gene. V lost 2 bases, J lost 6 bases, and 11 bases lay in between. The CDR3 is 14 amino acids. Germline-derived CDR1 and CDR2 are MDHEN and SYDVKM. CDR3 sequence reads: CASSLTLPPNTIYF. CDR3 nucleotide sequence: TGTGCCAGCAGTTTAACCTTGCCCCCAAACACCATATATTTT.

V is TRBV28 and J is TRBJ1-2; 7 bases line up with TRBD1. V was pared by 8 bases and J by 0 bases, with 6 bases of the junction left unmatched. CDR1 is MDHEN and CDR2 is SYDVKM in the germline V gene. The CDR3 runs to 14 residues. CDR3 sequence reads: CASGSGTANYGYTF. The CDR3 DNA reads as TGTGCCAGCGGCTCCGGGACAGCTAACTATGGCTACACCTTC.

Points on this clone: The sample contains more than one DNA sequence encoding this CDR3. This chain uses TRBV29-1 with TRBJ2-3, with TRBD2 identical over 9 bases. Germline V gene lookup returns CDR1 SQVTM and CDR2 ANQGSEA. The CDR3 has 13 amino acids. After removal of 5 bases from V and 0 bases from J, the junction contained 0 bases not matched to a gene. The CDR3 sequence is CSVTSGSTDTQYF. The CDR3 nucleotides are TGCAGCGTTACTAGCGGGAGCACAGATACGCAGTATTTT.